One sample yielded the 25 T cell receptor beta chains listed below, sequenced in a study of cytomegalovirus exposure and HLA in healthy donors. The PCR ran on 60 Vbeta and 13 Jbeta primers. The method was immunoSEQ multiplex PCR; TCRdb's version includes in-frame clones alone and lacks a portion of them. The data show 120,000 or so clones, roughly 80% seen once. The sequencing sample was made of PBMCs. The receptors here all came from a man between 18 and 29 years old in good health and CMV-seropositive.

This chain uses TRBV9 with TRBJ1-4; TRBD1 might be the D (6 bases). Germline V gene sequence: CDR1 SGDLS, CDR2 YYNGEE. V lost 0 bases and J 8 bases, leaving 14 bases between the germline ends. This CDR3 has 15 residues. The CDR3 DNA follows: TGTGCCAGCAGCGTAGCGACAGGAGGTTTGGAAAAACTGTTTTTT. Protein product: CASSVATGGLEKLFF.

The J gene is TRBJ1-5, the V gene TRBV11-2; weak D call: TRBD1 (5 bases). V was shortened by 5 bases and J by 0 bases, with 14 bases between the two germline ends. The germline gives CDR1 SGHAT, CDR2 FQNNGV. This CDR3 has 16 amino acids. The CDR3 reads CASSLRGTGSNQPQHF. CDR3 coding DNA: TGTGCCAGCAGCCTACGGGGGACGGGTAGCAATCAGCCCCAGCATTTT.

The rearrangement uses TRBV2 and TRBJ2-3, with D unclear. The V end was cut by 3 bases, the J end by 0 bases, with 7 bases between. The CDR3 is made up of 14 amino acids. The germline CDR1 and CDR2 sequences are SNHLY and FYNNEI. CDR3 protein: CASSDLRSTDTQYF. CDR3 bases: TGTGCCAGCAGTGATTTGCGGAGCACAGATACGCAGTATTTT.

This clone occurred a few times. This chain links TRBV5-6 with TRBJ1-4; D gene ambiguous. The CDR3 consists of 15 residues. V was clipped by 7 bases and J by 0 bases, with 13 bases between them. Germline assignment: CDR1 SGHDT and CDR2 YYEEEE. CDR3 residues: CASQETSATNEKLFF. CDR3 bases: TGTGCCAGCCAAGAGACATCTGCAACTAATGAAAAACTGTTTTTT.

The chain links TRBV6-6 to TRBJ1-2; 8 positions agree with TRBD1. CDR1 is MNHNY and CDR2 is SVGAGI in the germline V gene (reference sequence). CDR3 size: 13 residues. V trimming: 6 bases; J trimming: 5 bases; junction bases outside the gene matches: 5. CDR3 sequence: CASSQTGGYGYTF. The CDR3, as DNA: TGTGCCAGCAGCCAAACAGGGGGATATGGCTACACCTTC.

The V and J genes are TRBV7-3 and TRBJ1-1; D gene uncertain. V was clipped by 5 bases and J by 4 bases, with 11 bases between them. The germline V gene has CDR1 SGHTA and CDR2 FQGTGA. This CDR3 is 13 amino acids long. This chain's CDR3 is CASSLGGSTEAFF. The CDR3 DNA is TGTGCCAGCAGCCTAGGAGGGAGCACTGAAGCTTTCTTT.

This chain links TRBV7-8 with TRBJ2-5; 9 nucleotides line up with TRBD1. The J call may be wrong; the DNA end is better matched by TRBJ2-7. CDR1 SGHVS and CDR2 FQNEAQ come from the germline V gene. This CDR3 has 13 residues. CDR3 coding DNA: TGTGCCAGCAGCTACGGACAGGGGAACGAGCAGTACTTC. This sequence encodes CASSYGQGNEQYF.

The chain employs TRBV9 and TRBJ2-3, with TRBD2 matching over 10 bases. The CDR3 is 16 residues long. The germline CDR1 and CDR2 sequences are SGDLS and YYNGEE. Trimming at V came to 2 bases and at J to 4 bases, leaving 7 bases not matched to a gene. The CDR3 sequence is CASSVSGGGVADTQYF. CDR3 coding DNA: TGTGCCAGCAGCGTCAGCGGGGGGGGCGTCGCAGATACGCAGTATTTT.

CDR3 region: CATSRDRTSYDTQYF. Written as DNA, the CDR3 is TGTGCCACCAGCAGAGACCGGACTAGCTACGATACGCAGTATTTT. The chain combines TRBV15 with TRBJ2-3, with TRBD2 identical over 8 bases. V was clipped by 0 bases and J by 6 bases; unmatched bases: 5. This CDR3 spans 15 amino acids. From germline, CDR1 is LNHNV and CDR2 YYDKDF (reference sequence).

On this clone itself: At one of its ends the junction is not consistent with the germline gene, which may arise from a read error. The CDR3 DNA is TGTGCCAGTAGTTTAGATCTAGCGGGGGTTAAGTTCTTC. As protein: CASSLDLAGVKFF. The genes are TRBV19 and TRBJ2-1; the match to TRBD2 covers 10 bases. The CDR3 is 13 residues long. Per germline, CDR1 LNHDA and CDR2 SQIVND (reference sequence).

The chain couples TRBV11-2 to TRBJ1-1; D perhaps matches TRBD1 (5 bases). The V end was cut by 4 bases, the J end by 0 bases, with 12 bases between. Germline CDR1 and CDR2: SGHAT and FQNNGV. The CDR3 has 15 amino acids. The CDR3 spells CASSYDRPLNTEAFF. In DNA, the CDR3 is TGTGCCAGCAGCTACGACAGACCATTGAACACTGAAGCTTTCTTT.

The V and J genes are TRBV6-1 and TRBJ2-2; 8 positions match TRBD1. From germline, CDR1 is MNHNS and CDR2 SASEGT. The V and J ends lost 10 bases and 4 bases, in that order; junction bases with no gene match: 5. This CDR3 has 13 amino acids. The CDR3 sequence: CANSGGGTGELFF. The CDR3 DNA sequence: TGTGCCAATTCAGGGGGCGGCACCGGGGAGCTGTTTTTT.

The chain has TRBV2 and TRBJ1-1; TRBD1 might be the D (5 bases). V was cut by 0 bases and J by 10 bases, with 9 bases left in between. Germline V gene sequence: CDR1 SNHLY, CDR2 FYNNEI. This CDR3 has 12 amino acids. The CDR3: CASSEASGTAFF. The DNA for the CDR3 is TGTGCCAGCAGTGAAGCTAGCGGGACAGCTTTCTTT. Full variable domain (rest looked up from reference TRBV2 and TRBJ1-1): EPEVTQTPSHQVTQMGQEVILRCVPISNHLYFYWYRQILGQKVEFLVSFYNNEISEKSEIFDDQFSVERPDGSNFTLKIRSTKLEDSAMYFCASSEASGTAFFGQGTRLTVV.

The chain joins TRBV4-1 to TRBJ2-5; a weak D match, TRBD2 (6 bases). V was shortened by 3 bases and J by 1 base, with 18 bases between the two germline ends. The length of the CDR3 is 17 residues. The germline V gene has CDR1 MGHRA and CDR2 YSYEKL. The CDR3 loop is CASSHGGILDTQETQYF. CDR3 nucleotide sequence: TGCGCCAGCAGCCATGGAGGGATCCTCGACACCCAAGAGACCCAGTACTTC.

This clone was counted between two and nine times. The CDR3 protein is CASSEQGDTGELFF. The CDR3 DNA reads as TGTGCCAGCAGTGAGCAGGGCGACACCGGGGAGCTGTTTTTT. The V call is TRBV6-4, the J call TRBJ2-2; the D gene is possibly TRBD1 (5 bases). The V gene's germline CDR1 is MRHNA and CDR2 SNTAGT. The CDR3 has 14 residues. V was clipped by 3 bases and J by 3 bases, with 8 bases between them.

The chain uses TRBV5-8 and TRBJ1-4, with a weak D call TRBD1 (6 bases). V was shortened by 0 bases and J by 4 bases, with 10 bases between the two germline ends. The germline gives CDR1 SGHTS, CDR2 YDEGEE. This CDR3 comprises 15 residues. The CDR3, as DNA: TGTGCCAGCAGCTTGGGTAGGGGGATTAATGAAAAACTGTTTTTT. This codes for CASSLGRGINEKLFF. Full variable domain (outside the CDR3, taken from reference TRBV5-8 and TRBJ1-4): EAGVTQSPTHLIKTRGQQATLRCSPISGHTSVYWYQQALGLGLQFLLWYDEGEERNRGNFPPRFSGRQFPNYSSELNVNALELEDSALYLCASSLGRGINEKLFFGSGTQLSVL.

This chain uses TRBV7-9 with TRBJ2-5, with 9 bases identical to TRBD1. The last part of the DNA fits TRBJ2-7 better; the J call may be wrong. The CDR3 is made up of 15 amino acids. Germline CDR1 SEHNR, CDR2 FQNEAQ (reference sequence). The CDR3 sequence: CASSPDRGKTYEQYF. The CDR3 DNA follows: TGTGCCAGCAGCCCAGACAGGGGGAAGACCTACGAGCAGTACTTC.

This clone has more than one count but fewer than ten. Within the sample, other DNA sequences also encode this same CDR3. The chain employs TRBV20-1 and TRBJ1-2, with D perhaps matching TRBD1 (5 bases). With 6 bases removed from V and 2 bases from J, the gap between germline ends came to 7 bases. CDR1 and CDR2 from the germline V gene are DFQATT and SNEGSKA (reference sequence). The CDR3 has 11 residues. CDR3 region: CSATENYGYTF. The CDR3 DNA reads TGCAGTGCGACAGAGAACTATGGCTACACCTTC.

This clone was recorded a few times. V and J are TRBV6-5 and TRBJ2-7; TRBD1 aligns across 10 bases. There are 14 residues in the CDR3. CDR1 and CDR2 (germline): MNHEY, SVGAGI. The V gene end was trimmed by 6 bases and the J gene end by 5 bases; junction bases not matched to a gene: 7. In nucleotides, the CDR3 is TGTGCCAGCAGATTGACAGGGGGCCTGGACGAGCAGTACTTC. The encoded protein is CASRLTGGLDEQYF.

This clone was seen more than once but under ten times. The rearrangement links TRBV7-9 to TRBJ2-6; 10 nucleotides align to TRBD1. CDR1 and CDR2 (germline): SEHNR, FQNEAQ (reference sequence). The trim removed 2 bases at V and 5 bases at J, leaving 12 bases unmatched. CDR3 size: 19 residues. CDR3 residues: CASSLNMGQGNYRANVLTF. Written as DNA, the CDR3 is TGTGCCAGCAGCTTAAATATGGGACAGGGGAATTATAGGGCCAACGTCCTGACTTTC.

The rearrangement joins TRBV13 to TRBJ2-5, with 7 bases fitting TRBD1. This CDR3 has 15 residues. CDR1 PRHDT and CDR2 FYEKMQ come from the germline V gene (reference sequence). Unmatched junction bases numbered 10, after V lost 5 bases and J lost 4 bases. The CDR3 loop reads CASSPSTGLGETQYF. The CDR3 bases are TGTGCCAGCAGCCCATCGACAGGGTTGGGAGAGACCCAGTACTTC.

The rearrangement uses TRBV6-1 and TRBJ1-1; possibly TRBD1 for D (5 bases). This CDR3 comprises 14 residues. V shed 5 bases and J shed 4 bases, with 14 bases lying between them. CDR1 is MNHNS, CDR2 SASEGT, per germline. The CDR3 loop reads CASSTDRKATEAFF. The CDR3 nucleotides read TGTGCCAGCAGTACCGACAGAAAGGCCACTGAAGCTTTCTTT.

The chain uses TRBV7-8 and TRBJ2-6; the match to TRBD1 covers 9 bases. Germline CDR1 is SGHVS and CDR2 is FQNEAQ. The CDR3 is made up of 16 amino acids. V shed 8 bases, J shed 2 bases, and the junction held 7 bases outside the gene matches. The CDR3: CASSDRGLTGANVLTF. The CDR3, as DNA: TGTGCCAGCTCGGACAGGGGTCTTACTGGGGCCAACGTCCTGACTTTC.

A remark on this clone: A read error may produce the germline difference seen at one junction end. The chain employs TRBV7-7 and TRBJ2-7, with D possibly TRBD2 on 5 matching bases. The germline V gene encodes CDR1 SSHAT and CDR2 FNYEAQ (reference sequence). This CDR3 contains 10 residues. CDR3 bases: TGTGCCAGCAGCCCACTAGAAAAATCCTTC. This translates into CASSPLEKSF.

The CDR3 DNA sequence: TGTGCCAGCAGTCCGGGACAGGGCTACACCTTC. Its translation: CASSPGQGYTF. V is TRBV2 and J is TRBJ1-2, with 7 bases aligning to TRBD1. With 5 bases clipped from V and 8 bases from J, the junction kept 2 bases outside the gene matches. Germline CDR1 is SNHLY and CDR2 is FYNNEI. The CDR3 has 11 residues. The full variable domain, rest sourced from reference TRBV2 and TRBJ1-2, is EPEVTQTPSHQVTQMGQEVILRCVPISNHLYFYWYRQILGQKVEFLVSFYNNEISEKSEIFDDQFSVERPDGSNFTLKIRSTKLEDSAMYFCASSPGQGYTFGSGTRLTVV.